The clone carrying this TCR beta chain appeared a few times. Its specificity is unknown. Time point indicated: newly diagnosed GD, antithyroid drugs for less than 3 months. There was RNA extracted from PBMCs, and the TCR library was made from it. Library construction for TCR beta used iRepertoire HTBI primers and Arm-PCR of CDR3 regions. TCRdb itself ran the multiplex PCR reads through MiXCR, one entry per CDR3 protein. Found here are 410,000 or so distinct CDR3 sequences, about 16% of them singletons; the top ten hold approximately 15%. The data belong to a study of regulatory T cells in long-lasting Graves disease. Study results and limitations: Repertoires from persistent disease leaned toward TRBV28, TRBJ1-2 and TRBJ2-5.

The CDR3 totals 13 residues. Germline values: CDR1 MNHEY, CDR2 SMNVEV (reference sequence). This same sample was also part of a study on T cells in Graves' hyperthyroidism and ophthalmopathy. This second report adds: An initial round of RT-PCR targeting the TCR CDR3 relied on the HTBI primer set.

The source material was peripheral blood mononuclear cells (PBMCs), sampled at new diagnosis, from a patient treated with antithyroid drugs. The TCR sequence derives from a woman aged 25 to 39 with Graves disease. This chain connects TRBV27 to TRBJ2-3, with 9 nucleotides matching TRBD2. Near its end, the DNA agrees better with TRBJ2-5, so the J call may be wrong. CDR3 in amino acids: CASSLTSGGTQYF. DNA of the CDR3: TGTGCCAGCAGTTTGACTAGCGGCGGGACCCAGTACTTC.